A selection of T cell receptor beta chains follows, all from one sample in a study of blood T cell repertoires in COVID-19. Generated by immunoSEQ multiplex PCR, the TCRdb table keeps only in-frame clones and is missing some. The sample includes about 250,000 clones, roughly 81% of them seen just once. Sequencing was done on a sample of PBMCs or T cells enriched from blood (not recorded which). The receptors originated from a woman between 50 and 59 years old who had been exposed to COVID-19. CDR3s include the opening cysteine and the closing phenylalanine or tryptophan. Each record gives: V gene, J gene, D gene, clone size, CDR3 DNA, CDR3 protein. A D gene is named only where the DNA matches it firmly. The size entry is marked missing in some rows and otherwise reads once, few, many or a size class.

TRBV29-1	TRBJ2-7	TRBD1	-	TGCAGCGTGCGACAGGGGGGGTCCTACGAGCAGTACTTC	CSVRQGGSYEQYF
TRBV16	TRBJ1-2	-	-	TGTGCCAGCAGCCCAATGACAGGTGGGGAAGGCTACACCTTC	CASSPMTGGEGYTF
TRBV10-3	TRBJ1-2	-	few	TGTGCCATCAGTGGGACTCAACTAGCGCACGGCTACACCTTC	CAISGTQLAHGYTF
TRBV5-4	TRBJ2-4	TRBD1	-	TGTGCCAGCAGCTTTTGGAACAGGGGGAAAAACATTCAGTACTTC	CASSFWNRGKNIQYF
TRBV11-1	TRBJ2-3	-	-	TGTGCCAGCAGCTTAGAGCCAGGCAGCACAGATACGCAGTATTTT	CASSLEPGSTDTQYF
TRBV2	TRBJ1-2	-	once	TGTGCCAGCAGTGAATATCGGACACGGATACCCTATGGCTACACCTTC	CASSEYRTRIPYGYTF
TRBV4-3	TRBJ1-2	TRBD1	-	TGCGCCAGCAGCCAAAGCCTCCCAGGGGGTGAAGGCTACACCTTC	CASSQSLPGGEGYTF
TRBV5-6	TRBJ1-3	-	-	TGTGCCAGCAGCGAGGGCGGCGTGAAAAACACCATATATTTT	CASSEGGVKNTIYF
TRBV29-1	TRBJ1-2	-	-	TGCAGCGTTCAATCCACAGGGAGGGACTATGGCTACACCTTC	CSVQSTGRDYGYTF
TRBV7-2	TRBJ1-1	-	-	TGTGCCAGCAGACCGGAGACAGGGAACACTGAAGCTTTCTTT	CASRPETGNTEAFF
TRBV5-1	TRBJ1-6	TRBD1	-	TGCGCCAGCGGTCCCGGGACAGGGTTTTCACCCCTCCACTTT	CASGPGTGFSPLHF
TRBV5-1	TRBJ2-7	TRBD1	few	TGCGCCAGCAGCCCGACAGGGGGTCGCTACGAGCAGTACTTC	CASSPTGGRYEQYF
TRBV29-1	TRBJ2-1	-	-	TGCAGCGTTGATAGGACAGAGACTAATGAGCAGTTCTTC	CSVDRTETNEQFF
TRBV6-5	TRBJ1-2	TRBD1	once	TGTGCCAGCAGTTTAACCGGGACAGGGGGCAATGGTCACACCTTC	CASSLTGTGGNGHTF
TRBV7-3	TRBJ1-1	TRBD1	-	TGTGCCAGCAGCGTTACGGGACAGGGGATCACTGAAGCTTTCTTT	CASSVTGQGITEAFF
TRBV23-1	TRBJ1-3	-	-	TGCGCCAGCAGTCGAGCTCATCGAAACACCATATATTTT	CASSRAHRNTIYF
TRBV5-1	TRBJ1-1	-	-	TGCGCCAGCAGCTTCACAACTCCCGGGATGAACACTGAAGCTTTCTTT	CASSFTTPGMNTEAFF
TRBV7-9	TRBJ2-5	-	-	TGTGCCAGCAGTTCTGCCCCCCACGGGGGTAAGACCCAGTACTTC	CASSSAPHGGKTQYF
TRBV7-3	TRBJ2-3	-	-	TGTGCCAGCAGCTTATTTGGACCCTTAGGGGGTAGCACAGATACGCAGTATTTT	CASSLFGPLGGSTDTQYF
TRBV11-3	TRBJ2-7	-	-	TGTGCCAGCAGTCGAGGCGGAGGGGTCCCCGAGCAGTACTTC	CASSRGGGVPEQYF
TRBV4-2	TRBJ1-4	-	once	TGTGCCAGCAGCCAAGATCCCGACAGCCTCTATGAAAAACTGTTTTTT	CASSQDPDSLYEKLFF
TRBV13	TRBJ2-2	-	-	TGTGCCAGCAGCTTACGGGGTGGCGGGGAGCTGTTTTTT	CASSLRGGGELFF
TRBV12-3/TRBV12-4	TRBJ1-1	-	few	TGTGCCAGCAGCCCGTGGACTAACACTGAAGCTTTCTTT	CASSPWTNTEAFF
TRBV19	TRBJ2-1	TRBD1	-	TGTGCCAGTAGTATAAAAGCAGGGGGCGTTTTCGGTGAGCAGTTCTTC	CASSIKAGGVFGEQFF
TRBV7-2	TRBJ1-3	-	-	TGTGCCAGCAGCTTAGGACAGGTGGGAAACACCATATATTTT	CASSLGQVGNTIYF